The following is a T cell receptor (beta chain) sequence with its context. With V trimmed by 2 bases and J by 9 bases, 3 bases remained unmatched. The germline V gene has CDR1 SGHAT and CDR2 FQNNGV. This CDR3 comprises 14 residues. This specimen belongs to a study of blood T cell repertoires in COVID-19. Study in general: Specimens from acute and convalescent COVID-19 originated in the United States, Italy and Spain. The analysed material was cDNA or gDNA that came from T cells, B-cell-depleted T cells, or PBMCs.

Sequenced by immunoSEQ multiplex PCR; TCRdb stores in-frame clones only, minus some. This repertoire shows about 190,000 clones, about 86% found once; its top ten account for 14%. This chain links TRBV11-2 with TRBJ1-6; TRBD1 agrees at 8 bases. Sequencing input: peripheral blood. The receptor was derived from a man aged 25-45 years with active or convalescent COVID-19. CDR3 coding DNA: TGTGCCAGCAGCTTACAGGGGGCTGGTTCACCCCTCCACTTT. Translating gives CASSLQGAGSPLHF. Full variable domain (remainder filled in from reference TRBV11-2 and TRBJ1-6): EAGVAQSPRYKIIEKRQSVAFWCNPISGHATLYWYQQILGQGPKLLIQFQNNGVVDDSQLPKDRFSAERLKGVDSTLKIQPAKLEDSAVYLCASSLQGAGSPLHFGNGTRLTVT.